A selection of T cell receptor beta chains follows, all from one sample in a study of blood T cell repertoires in COVID-19. TCRdb's copy holds only in-frame clones and misses some; the assay was immunoSEQ multiplex PCR. The sample yields approximately 250,000 clones, about 89% seen once. Sample: peripheral blood. These receptors all stem from an older woman who had recovered from COVID-19. The CDR3 runs from the conserved cysteine through the conserved F or W. Fields, in order: clone size, V gene, CDR3 length, D gene, J gene, CDR3 protein, CDR3 DNA. The D gene is left open where the match is weak. Only some rows state a clone size, as once, few, many or a class for expanded clones.

clone_size: once
v_call: TRBV3-1/TRBV3-2
cdr3_length: 14
d_call: NA
j_call: TRBJ2-2
cdr3_aa: CASSQFRGSGELFF
cdr3_nt: TGTGCCAGCAGCCAATTCAGGGGATCCGGGGAGCTGTTTTTT

clone_size: NA
v_call: TRBV19
cdr3_length: 14
d_call: NA
j_call: TRBJ1-2
cdr3_aa: CASSIGQEAYRYTF
cdr3_nt: TGTGCCAGTAGCATTGGACAAGAAGCGTATCGCTACACCTTC

clone_size: NA
v_call: TRBV18
cdr3_length: 12
d_call: NA
j_call: TRBJ1-1
cdr3_aa: CASSPSDREAFF
cdr3_nt: TGTGCCAGCTCACCATCCGACAGGGAAGCTTTCTTT

clone_size: NA
v_call: TRBV27
cdr3_length: 16
d_call: TRBD1
j_call: TRBJ1-1
cdr3_aa: CASSSRTGGGSTEAFF
cdr3_nt: TGTGCCAGCAGTTCACGGACAGGGGGGGGGAGCACTGAAGCTTTCTTT

clone_size: NA
v_call: TRBV14
cdr3_length: 14
d_call: NA
j_call: TRBJ1-5
cdr3_aa: CASSQSSANQPQHF
cdr3_nt: TGTGCCAGCAGCCAATCTAGCGCTAATCAGCCCCAGCATTTT

clone_size: NA
v_call: TRBV15
cdr3_length: 16
d_call: NA
j_call: TRBJ2-7
cdr3_aa: CATSRPKQGSQYEQYF
cdr3_nt: TGTGCCACCAGCAGGCCAAAGCAGGGGTCCCAATACGAGCAGTACTTC

clone_size: NA
v_call: TRBV14
cdr3_length: 13
d_call: NA
j_call: TRBJ2-3
cdr3_aa: CASSYSGVYTQYF
cdr3_nt: TGTGCCAGCAGCTACTCAGGGGTTTATACGCAGTATTTT

clone_size: few
v_call: TRBV19
cdr3_length: 17
d_call: TRBD2
j_call: TRBJ2-1
cdr3_aa: CASSIVLAGSTYNEQFF
cdr3_nt: TGTGCCAGTAGTATAGTGTTAGCGGGGTCAACCTACAATGAGCAGTTCTTC

clone_size: NA
v_call: TRBV2
cdr3_length: 14
d_call: TRBD1
j_call: TRBJ2-5
cdr3_aa: CASDPTGSVETQYF
cdr3_nt: TGTGCCAGCGACCCGACAGGGTCCGTAGAGACCCAGTACTTC

clone_size: NA
v_call: TRBV6-1
cdr3_length: 15
d_call: TRBD2
j_call: TRBJ2-5
cdr3_aa: CASSEISGGGETQYF
cdr3_nt: TGTGCCAGCAGTGAAATCAGCGGGGGAGGGGAGACCCAGTACTTC

clone_size: few
v_call: TRBV3-1/TRBV3-2
cdr3_length: 15
d_call: NA
j_call: TRBJ1-3
cdr3_aa: CASSQAPGSGNTIYF
cdr3_nt: TGTGCCAGCAGCCAAGCCCCGGGTTCCGGAAACACCATATATTTT

clone_size: few
v_call: TRBV10-3
cdr3_length: 14
d_call: TRBD2
j_call: TRBJ2-7
cdr3_aa: CAIRAGTTTYEQYF
cdr3_nt: TGTGCCATCAGGGCCGGGACTACGACCTACGAGCAGTACTTC

clone_size: NA
v_call: TRBV12-3/TRBV12-4
cdr3_length: 13
d_call: NA
j_call: TRBJ2-7
cdr3_aa: CASGRGFSYEQYF
cdr3_nt: TGTGCCAGCGGCAGGGGATTTTCCTACGAGCAGTACTTC

clone_size: NA
v_call: TRBV10-3
cdr3_length: 16
d_call: TRBD1
j_call: TRBJ1-2
cdr3_aa: CAISESPGQSNYGYTF
cdr3_nt: TGTGCCATCAGTGAGTCCCCGGGACAGAGTAACTATGGCTACACCTTC

clone_size: NA
v_call: TRBV3-1/TRBV3-2
cdr3_length: 12
d_call: NA
j_call: TRBJ2-7
cdr3_aa: CASRGRLYEQYF
cdr3_nt: TGTGCCAGCAGGGGGCGGCTCTACGAGCAGTACTTC

clone_size: NA
v_call: TRBV3-1/TRBV3-2
cdr3_length: 15
d_call: NA
j_call: TRBJ1-3
cdr3_aa: CASSQDGGAGNTIYF
cdr3_nt: TGTGCCAGCAGCCAAGATGGGGGGGCTGGAAACACCATATATTTT

clone_size: NA
v_call: TRBV6-5
cdr3_length: 13
d_call: NA
j_call: TRBJ1-5
cdr3_aa: CASIPPGGQPQHF
cdr3_nt: TGTGCCAGCATCCCCCCCGGGGGTCAGCCCCAGCATTTT

clone_size: few
v_call: TRBV3-1/TRBV3-2
cdr3_length: 14
d_call: TRBD2
j_call: TRBJ2-7
cdr3_aa: CASSQVTSVGEQYF
cdr3_nt: TGTGCCAGCAGCCAAGTAACTAGCGTGGGCGAGCAGTACTTC

clone_size: NA
v_call: TRBV19
cdr3_length: 17
d_call: NA
j_call: TRBJ2-6
cdr3_aa: CASSMRGGDSGANVLTF
cdr3_nt: TGTGCCAGTAGTATGCGGGGTGGGGATTCTGGGGCCAACGTCCTGACTTTC

clone_size: once
v_call: TRBV7-8
cdr3_length: 17
d_call: TRBD2
j_call: TRBJ2-7
cdr3_aa: CASSPQGLAGQFYEQYF
cdr3_nt: TGTGCCAGCAGCCCTCAGGGACTAGCGGGGCAGTTCTACGAGCAGTACTTC

clone_size: few
v_call: TRBV5-5
cdr3_length: 15
d_call: TRBD2
j_call: TRBJ2-3
cdr3_aa: CASSLLAGGTDTQYF
cdr3_nt: TGTGCCAGCAGTTTATTAGCGGGGGGCACAGATACGCAGTATTTT

clone_size: NA
v_call: TRBV28
cdr3_length: 13
d_call: TRBD2
j_call: TRBJ2-1
cdr3_aa: CASVAGGQNEQFF
cdr3_nt: TGTGCCAGTGTAGCGGGGGGGCAAAATGAGCAGTTCTTC

clone_size: NA
v_call: TRBV9
cdr3_length: 16
d_call: TRBD2
j_call: TRBJ2-1
cdr3_aa: CASSVAGTRGYNEQFF
cdr3_nt: TGTGCCAGCAGCGTAGCGGGGACTAGAGGTTACAATGAGCAGTTCTTC

clone_size: NA
v_call: TRBV12-3/TRBV12-4
cdr3_length: 12
d_call: NA
j_call: TRBJ1-2
cdr3_aa: CASSLAPGGYTF
cdr3_nt: TGTGCCAGCAGTTTAGCGCCGGGGGGCTACACCTTC

clone_size: NA
v_call: TRBV5-1
cdr3_length: 16
d_call: TRBD1
j_call: TRBJ2-7
cdr3_aa: CASSWVTDRVTGEQYF
cdr3_nt: TGCGCCAGCAGCTGGGTCACGGACAGGGTCACAGGCGAGCAGTACTTC

clone_size: NA
v_call: TRBV9
cdr3_length: 15
d_call: NA
j_call: TRBJ2-6
cdr3_aa: CASSVGGRGANVLTF
cdr3_nt: TGTGCCAGCAGCGTAGGAGGGCGCGGGGCCAACGTCCTGACTTTC

clone_size: NA
v_call: TRBV7-8
cdr3_length: 16
d_call: NA
j_call: TRBJ1-4
cdr3_aa: CASSAQRVPRGEKLFF
cdr3_nt: TGTGCCAGCAGCGCCCAACGGGTACCACGGGGTGAAAAACTGTTTTTT

clone_size: NA
v_call: TRBV10-3
cdr3_length: 11
d_call: NA
j_call: TRBJ1-1
cdr3_aa: CAISEAHEAFF
cdr3_nt: TGTGCCATCAGTGAAGCGCATGAAGCTTTCTTT

clone_size: few
v_call: TRBV25-1
cdr3_length: 15
d_call: NA
j_call: TRBJ1-5
cdr3_aa: CASSGTRGSHQPQHF
cdr3_nt: TGTGCCAGCAGTGGGACTCGCGGGTCACATCAGCCCCAGCATTTT

clone_size: NA
v_call: TRBV9
cdr3_length: 16
d_call: NA
j_call: TRBJ2-5
cdr3_aa: CASSVGIGEPQETQYF
cdr3_nt: TGTGCCAGCAGCGTTGGGATCGGGGAGCCCCAGGAGACCCAGTACTTC

clone_size: NA
v_call: TRBV23-1
cdr3_length: 16
d_call: TRBD1
j_call: TRBJ1-6
cdr3_aa: CASSQLGQGLGSPLHF
cdr3_nt: TGCGCCAGCAGTCAGTTGGGACAGGGGTTAGGGTCACCCCTCCACTTT

clone_size: NA
v_call: TRBV9
cdr3_length: 16
d_call: TRBD2
j_call: TRBJ2-1
cdr3_aa: CASSVGRGGVNNEQFF
cdr3_nt: TGTGCCAGCAGCGTAGGCCGCGGGGGGGTTAACAATGAGCAGTTCTTC

clone_size: NA
v_call: TRBV28
cdr3_length: 17
d_call: TRBD1
j_call: TRBJ2-7
cdr3_aa: CASSPRQGRRGSYEQYF
cdr3_nt: TGTGCCAGCAGTCCAAGACAGGGACGAAGGGGTTCCTACGAGCAGTACTTC

clone_size: NA
v_call: TRBV2
cdr3_length: 11
d_call: TRBD2
j_call: TRBJ2-5
cdr3_aa: CASSEREDQYF
cdr3_nt: TGTGCCAGCAGTGAACGGGAGGACCAGTACTTC

clone_size: NA
v_call: TRBV27
cdr3_length: 18
d_call: TRBD1
j_call: TRBJ2-7
cdr3_aa: CASSFLSGTGGIHGEQYF
cdr3_nt: TGTGCCAGCAGTTTCCTTTCCGGGACAGGGGGCATCCATGGGGAGCAGTACTTC

clone_size: NA
v_call: TRBV29-1
cdr3_length: 12
d_call: NA
j_call: TRBJ2-1
cdr3_aa: CSVERSYNEQFF
cdr3_nt: TGCAGCGTTGAACGGTCCTACAATGAGCAGTTCTTC

clone_size: NA
v_call: TRBV7-2
cdr3_length: 16
d_call: TRBD2
j_call: TRBJ2-1
cdr3_aa: CASSSRTSGGVNEQFF
cdr3_nt: TGTGCCAGCAGCTCCCGGACTAGCGGGGGGGTTAATGAGCAGTTCTTC

clone_size: NA
v_call: TRBV7-9
cdr3_length: 14
d_call: NA
j_call: TRBJ1-6
cdr3_aa: CASSLQGPNSPLHF
cdr3_nt: TGTGCCAGCAGCTTACAGGGGCCTAATTCACCCCTCCACTTT

clone_size: NA
v_call: TRBV5-4
cdr3_length: 16
d_call: NA
j_call: TRBJ1-3
cdr3_aa: CASSSLGAGVGNTIYF
cdr3_nt: TGTGCCAGCAGTTCCCTTGGCGCGGGGGTTGGAAACACCATATATTTT

clone_size: NA
v_call: TRBV4-3
cdr3_length: 13
d_call: NA
j_call: TRBJ1-1
cdr3_aa: CASSRAWNTEAFF
cdr3_nt: TGCGCCAGCAGCCGGGCGTGGAACACTGAAGCTTTCTTT

clone_size: once
v_call: TRBV23-1
cdr3_length: 16
d_call: TRBD1
j_call: TRBJ1-5
cdr3_aa: CASSQTGTGGHQPQHF
cdr3_nt: TGCGCCAGCAGTCAAACCGGGACAGGGGGCCATCAGCCCCAGCATTTT

clone_size: NA
v_call: TRBV4-1
cdr3_length: 17
d_call: TRBD1
j_call: TRBJ1-4
cdr3_aa: CASSQDWGTATNEKLFF
cdr3_nt: TGCGCCAGCAGCCAAGATTGGGGGACAGCAACTAATGAAAAACTGTTTTTT

clone_size: NA
v_call: TRBV18
cdr3_length: 13
d_call: NA
j_call: TRBJ1-1
cdr3_aa: CASSPLGVSEAFF
cdr3_nt: TGTGCCAGCTCACCACTAGGAGTCAGCGAAGCTTTCTTT

clone_size: NA
v_call: TRBV28
cdr3_length: 15
d_call: NA
j_call: TRBJ2-6
cdr3_aa: CASSSVLSGANVLTF
cdr3_nt: TGTGCCAGCAGTTCCGTACTCTCTGGGGCCAACGTCCTGACTTTC

clone_size: once
v_call: TRBV20-1
cdr3_length: 11
d_call: TRBD1
j_call: TRBJ2-1
cdr3_aa: CSATGVYEQFF
cdr3_nt: TGCAGTGCGACAGGGGTCTATGAGCAGTTCTTC

clone_size: few
v_call: TRBV6-5
cdr3_length: 15
d_call: TRBD1
j_call: TRBJ2-4
cdr3_aa: CASSSLTGGGNIQYF
cdr3_nt: TGTGCCAGCAGTTCCTTGACAGGGGGCGGAAACATTCAGTACTTC

clone_size: few
v_call: TRBV15
cdr3_length: 15
d_call: TRBD1
j_call: TRBJ1-3
cdr3_aa: CATSRDRSDGNTIYF
cdr3_nt: TGTGCCACCAGCAGGGACAGGTCGGATGGAAACACCATATATTTT

clone_size: NA
v_call: TRBV19
cdr3_length: 15
d_call: NA
j_call: TRBJ1-5
cdr3_aa: CASSHGQPSNQPQHF
cdr3_nt: TGTGCCAGTAGTCACGGACAACCAAGCAATCAGCCCCAGCATTTT

clone_size: NA
v_call: TRBV19
cdr3_length: 15
d_call: NA
j_call: TRBJ1-5
cdr3_aa: CASIGVRTGNQPQHF
cdr3_nt: TGTGCCAGTATAGGGGTCAGAACGGGCAATCAGCCCCAGCATTTT

clone_size: NA
v_call: TRBV11-2
cdr3_length: 17
d_call: TRBD2
j_call: TRBJ2-2
cdr3_aa: CASSLDARGGAAGELFF
cdr3_nt: TGTGCCAGCAGCTTAGATGCTCGCGGGGGGGCGGCCGGGGAGCTGTTTTTT

clone_size: NA
v_call: TRBV5-6
cdr3_length: 17
d_call: TRBD1
j_call: TRBJ1-2
cdr3_aa: CASSSPHRDRVYYGYTF
cdr3_nt: TGTGCCAGCAGCTCCCCCCACCGGGACAGGGTTTACTATGGCTACACCTTC

clone_size: NA
v_call: TRBV28
cdr3_length: 14
d_call: NA
j_call: TRBJ1-3
cdr3_aa: CASSPPSSGNTIYF
cdr3_nt: TGTGCCAGCAGTCCTCCCAGCTCTGGAAACACCATATATTTT